The present T cell receptor (beta chain) was sequenced within a study of T cells in Graves' hyperthyroidism and ophthalmopathy. Study conclusions and caveats: Blood samples included most of the expanded thyroid clonotypes exceeding 0.001.

The TCR beta CDR3 regions underwent amplification using RNA transcripts as the source. The HTBI set primed first-round TCR CDR3 RT-PCR. TCRdb recomputed calls from the multiplex PCR reads with MiXCR, one row per CDR3 protein. This table has 450,000 to 700,000 distinct CDR3 sequences, just over 45% appearing once. About this clonotype itself: The target antigen is unknown.

Exclusion of a patient resulted from uncontrolled infection, other autoimmune disease, pregnancy or lactation. Used for diagnoses were clinical symptoms, serum thyroxine and TRAb, thyroid ultrasound and orbital computed tomography. The source is an adult woman with Graves' disease, either hyperthyroidism or ophthalmopathy (not recorded which). The sample was peripheral blood or thyroid tissue (not recorded which).

The CDR3: CASTTGQGETQYF. DNA for the CDR3: TGTGCCAGCACCACGGGACAGGGGGAGACCCAGTACTTC. The gene calls are TRBV12-3 or TRBV12-4 and TRBJ2-5; 10 bases align to TRBD1. CDR3 size: 13 residues. V gave up 7 bases and J gave up 5 bases; unmatched junction bases: 4.